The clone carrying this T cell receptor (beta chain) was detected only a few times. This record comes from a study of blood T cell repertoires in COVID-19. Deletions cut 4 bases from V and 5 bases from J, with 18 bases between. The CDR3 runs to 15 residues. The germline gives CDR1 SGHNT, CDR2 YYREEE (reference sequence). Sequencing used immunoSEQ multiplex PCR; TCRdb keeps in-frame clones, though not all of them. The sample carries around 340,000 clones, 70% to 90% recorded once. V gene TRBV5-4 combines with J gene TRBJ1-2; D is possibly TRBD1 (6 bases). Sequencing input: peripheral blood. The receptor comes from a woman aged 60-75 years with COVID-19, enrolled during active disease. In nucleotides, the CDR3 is TGTGCCAGCAGCCCCGACACAGGGCTGCTTTATGGCTACACCTTC. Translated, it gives CASSPDTGLLYGYTF. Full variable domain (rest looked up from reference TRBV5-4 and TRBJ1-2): ETGVTQSPTHLIKTRGQQVTLRCSSQSGHNTVSWYQQALGQGPQFIFQYYREEENGRGNFPPRFSGLQFPNYSSELNVNALELDDSALYLCASSPDTGLLYGYTFGSGTRLTVV.